These 23 T cell receptor beta chains share one sample of origin, sequenced in a study of blood T cell repertoires in COVID-19. Using immunoSEQ multiplex PCR, the repertoire was profiled, and TCRdb retains in-frame clones only, with some absent. The sample records under 350,000 clones, around 85% being singletons. The sample was peripheral blood. These receptors were obtained from a woman in her sixties or seventies with acute or convalescent COVID-19.

The gene calls are TRBV6-5 and TRBJ1-1; D possibly corresponds to TRBD1 (6 bases). This CDR3 region has 12 residues. Germline V gene lookup returns CDR1 MNHEY and CDR2 SVGAGI. Trimming removed 8 bases from V and 9 bases from J, with 16 bases in between. The CDR3 nucleotides are TGTGCCAGCTGGGGGGGGGCGCGGAAAGCTTTCTTT. Translating gives CASWGGARKAFF.

This clone was found a few times. The rearrangement uses TRBV6-2 or TRBV6-3 and TRBJ2-2; a possible D gene is TRBD2 (5 bases). In germline, CDR1 is MNHEY, CDR2 SVGEGT. Trimming removed 5 bases at V and 2 bases at J, with 21 bases between. CDR3 size: 18 residues. The DNA for the CDR3 is TGTGCCAGCAGTCCAAATGTAGGGAGAGGTATAAACACCGGGGAGCTGTTTTTT. This codes for CASSPNVGRGINTGELFF.

This chain links TRBV11-3 with TRBJ2-5, with 10 bases that match TRBD1. The CDR3 extends over 15 amino acids. The germline V gene has CDR1 SGHNT and CDR2 YENEEA. J was trimmed by 2 bases and V by 8 bases; bases with no gene match: 8. The chain's CDR3 is CASSPGQGGQETQYF. The CDR3 nucleotides are TGTGCCAGCTCCCCCGGACAGGGGGGTCAAGAGACCCAGTACTTC.

This chain connects TRBV18 to TRBJ1-1; weak D call: TRBD1 (5 bases). Trimming removed 3 bases from V and 6 bases from J, with 11 bases in between. The CDR3 extends over 13 amino acids. CDR1 and CDR2 (germline): KGHSH, LQKENI. Here the CDR3 DNA reads TGTGCCAGCTCACCCAGGGATTGGGCTGAAGCTTTCTTT. Translated, it gives CASSPRDWAEAFF.

Concerning this clone: At one boundary the junction diverges from the germline segment, which might be a read error. The chain joins TRBV7-7 to TRBJ2-2, with a possible D match to TRBD1 (6 bases). The CDR3 totals 15 residues. The V gene's germline CDR1 is SSHAT and CDR2 FNYEAQ (reference sequence). CDR3 DNA: TGTGCTAGCAGCCCGTGGACAGCGAACACCGGGGAGCTGTTTTTT. Amino acids: CASSPWTANTGELFF.

This chain joins TRBV7-2 and TRBJ1-2; D possibly corresponds to TRBD1 (5 bases). V was shortened by 6 bases and J by 7 bases, with 15 bases between the two germline ends. The CDR3 runs 13 residues. Germline loops: CDR1 SGHTA, CDR2 FQGNSA. DNA of the CDR3: TGTGCCAGCAGGGCGACAGCTGGATCTGGCTACACCTTC. Amino acids: CASRATAGSGYTF.

Here the CDR3 reads CASSPGQGFMYNEQFF. Here the CDR3 DNA reads TGTGCCAGCAGCCCCGGACAGGGGTTTATGTACAATGAGCAGTTCTTC. The chain joins TRBV11-3 to TRBJ2-1; 9 bases line up with TRBD1. The CDR3 contains 16 residues. Germline V gene lookup returns CDR1 SGHNT and CDR2 YENEEA. The V gene end was trimmed by 5 bases and the J gene end by 4 bases; junction bases not matched to a gene: 9.

The chain recombines TRBV9 with TRBJ1-1; TRBD1 aligns across 10 bases. The ends lost 1 base at V and 10 bases at J; junction bases unmatched: 4. Germline lookup yields CDR1 SGDLS and CDR2 YYNGEE. The CDR3 has 13 residues. The CDR3 loop reads CASSVLGQGIAFF. CDR3 DNA: TGTGCCAGCAGCGTATTGGGACAGGGGATAGCTTTCTTT.

This clone was recorded once. This chain links TRBV9 with TRBJ2-3; 7 positions agree with TRBD2. V trimming: 0 bases; J trimming: 9 bases; junction bases outside the gene matches: 13. Germline V gives CDR1 SGDLS, CDR2 YYNGEE. The CDR3 runs 16 residues. The CDR3 is CASSVVSSGLGGTQYF. The CDR3 DNA follows: TGTGCCAGCAGCGTAGTTAGTAGCGGGCTAGGTGGGACGCAGTATTTT. The variable domain in full, completed from reference TRBV9 and TRBJ2-3, reads DSGVTQTPKHLITATGQRVTLRCSPRSGDLSVYWYQQSLDQGLQFLIQYYNGEERAKGNILERFSAQQFPDLHSELNLSSLELGDSALYFCASSVVSSGLGGTQYFGPGTRLTVL.

The J gene is TRBJ1-2, the V gene TRBV27, with a possible D match to TRBD1 (5 bases). With 8 bases removed from V and 1 base from J, the gap between germline ends came to 14 bases. This CDR3 spans 14 amino acids. CDR1 and CDR2 from the germline V gene are MNHEY and SMNVEV (reference sequence). The CDR3 DNA reads as TGTGCCAGCTCCAATGGGGGAGGTAACTATGGCTACACCTTC. Translating gives CASSNGGGNYGYTF.

CDR3 protein: CASRRSDNLGETQYF. In DNA, the CDR3 is TGTGCCAGCAGGAGATCGGACAACTTGGGGGAGACCCAGTACTTC. The V call is TRBV5-5, the J call TRBJ2-5, with a possible D match to TRBD1 (5 bases). The length of the CDR3 is 15 residues. Germline values: CDR1 SGHKS, CDR2 YYEKEE (reference sequence). With 5 bases removed from V and 5 bases from J, the gap between germline ends came to 19 bases. Drawing the rest from reference TRBV5-5 and TRBJ2-5, the complete variable domain is DAGVTQSPTHLIKTRGQQVTLRCSPISGHKSVSWYQQVLGQGPQFIFQYYEKEERGRGNFPDRFSARQFPNYSSELNVNALLLGDSALYLCASRRSDNLGETQYFGPGTRLLVL.

V usage is TRBV28 and J usage is TRBJ1-6; 8 positions agree with TRBD1. The CDR3 sequence is 14 residues long. The ends lost 6 bases at V and 8 bases at J; junction bases unmatched: 6. Per the germline V gene, CDR1 is MDHEN and CDR2 is SYDVKM. The CDR3 DNA reads TGTGCCAGCAGCCCGGGACAGGCGGATTCACCCCTCCACTTT. This sequence encodes CASSPGQADSPLHF. Variable domain in full (rest from reference TRBV28 and TRBJ1-6): DVKVTQSSRYLVKRTGEKVFLECVQDMDHENMFWYRQDPGLGLRLIYFSYDVKMKEKGDIPEGYSVSREKKERFSLILESASTNQTSMYLCASSPGQADSPLHFGNGTRLTVT.

The V call is TRBV2, the J call TRBJ1-2, with 8 positions matching TRBD1. V gave up 5 bases and J gave up 4 bases; unmatched junction bases: 9. This CDR3 has 15 amino acids. Germline V gene data show CDR1 as SNHLY and CDR2 as FYNNEI. CDR3 protein: CASSLSRGQLYGYTF. Here the CDR3 DNA reads TGTGCCAGCAGTCTCTCCAGGGGGCAGCTCTATGGCTACACCTTC.

This clone has just one count. The gene calls are TRBV12-5 and TRBJ1-2; D gene uncertain. From germline, CDR1 is LGHNT and CDR2 FRNRAP. The CDR3 covers 12 residues. V lost 2 bases and J lost 4, with 5 bases in between. CDR3 DNA: TGTGCTAGTGGTTTGAATATCTATGGCTACACCTTC. Residues: CASGLNIYGYTF.

This chain uses TRBV5-1 with TRBJ1-2, with unresolved D. V was trimmed by 2 bases and J by 4 bases, leaving 12 bases between them. The CDR3 consists of 14 residues. Germline V gene sequence: CDR1 SGHRS, CDR2 YFSETQ. CDR3 loop: CASSLEESRYGYTF. CDR3 sequence (DNA): TGCGCCAGCAGCTTAGAGGAGTCTCGCTATGGCTACACCTTC.

This chain joins TRBV25-1 and TRBJ2-5; D call uncertain. CDR3 size: 13 residues. Trimming left V 4 bases short and J 1 base short, with 7 bases between. Per the germline V gene, CDR1 is MGHDK and CDR2 is SYGVNS. The CDR3 reads CASSGPVQETQYF. For the CDR3, the DNA is TGTGCCAGCAGTGGTCCAGTCCAAGAGACCCAGTACTTC. Using reference TRBV25-1 and TRBJ2-5 for the parts outside the CDR3, the full variable domain is EADIYQTPRYLVIGTGKKITLECSQTMGHDKMYWYQQDPGMELHLIHYSYGVNSTEKGDLSSESTVSRIRTEHFPLTLESARPSHTSQYLCASSGPVQETQYFGPGTRLLVL.

The V call is TRBV27, the J call TRBJ1-6; 7 bases fit TRBD1. The CDR3 length is 14 residues. In germline, CDR1 is MNHEY, CDR2 SMNVEV (reference sequence). J was trimmed by 18 bases and V by 6 bases; bases with no gene match: 17. In DNA form, the CDR3 reads TGTGCCAGCAGCCTTGACGCATTTTCCGGGACAGCCCACTTT. Its translation is CASSLDAFSGTAHF.

The chain employs TRBV12-3 or TRBV12-4 and TRBJ2-5, with no clear D. There are 13 residues in the CDR3. V lost 1 base and J 2 bases, leaving 5 bases between the germline ends. The CDR3: CASSLVGQETQYF. As DNA, the CDR3 is TGTGCCAGCAGTTTAGTCGGGCAAGAGACCCAGTACTTC.

The chain combines TRBV30 with TRBJ1-6; no firm D call. This CDR3 has 13 residues. Trimming removed 1 base from V and 9 bases from J, with 10 bases in between. CDR1 is GTSNPN and CDR2 is SVGIG in the germline V gene (reference sequence). The CDR3 DNA reads as TGTGCCTGGAGTGGCGGCACACCTTCACCCCTCCACTTT. It translates to CAWSGGTPSPLHF.

The rearrangement links TRBV21-1 to TRBJ1-3; the table's D gene call, TRBD1, was not cross checked with the DNA. TRBV21-1 is annotated as a pseudogene. This CDR3 region has 17 residues. CDR3 amino acids: CASSDNPPGQGGDTIYF. DNA for the CDR3: TGTGCCAGCAGCGACAACCCTCCGGGACAAGGGGGTGACACCATATATTTT.

This sequence joins TRBV2 and TRBJ2-1; a possible D gene is TRBD2 (5 bases). The CDR3 runs 13 residues. V was clipped by 7 bases and J by 5 bases, with 12 bases between them. Germline V gene data show CDR1 as SNHLY and CDR2 as FYNNEI. CDR3 bases: TGTGCCAGCATGGACGGGGTCAACAATGAGCAGTTCTTC. Translating gives CASMDGVNNEQFF.

This sequence joins TRBV19 and TRBJ1-6, with D tentatively TRBD1 (5 bases). CDR1 is LNHDA, CDR2 SQIVND, per germline (reference sequence). The CDR3 extends over 13 amino acids. V gave up 10 bases and J gave up 10 bases, with 17 bases separating them. The CDR3 DNA sequence: TGTGCCACCAACACCCGGGGGGGATCACCCCTCCACTTT. This sequence encodes CATNTRGGSPLHF.

This chain uses TRBV27 with TRBJ1-2, with D possibly TRBD1 on 5 matching bases. The V gene's germline CDR1 is MNHEY and CDR2 SMNVEV (reference sequence). The V end lost 4 bases, the J end lost 2 bases, and 11 bases lay between the germline ends. The CDR3 is 14 residues long. CDR3 sequence: CASSSTSGNYGYTF. CDR3 nucleotides: TGTGCCAGCAGTTCCACTTCAGGGAACTATGGCTACACCTTC.